This TCR beta chain was obtained from a study of blood T cell repertoires in COVID-19. Study summary: Sources were T cells, B-cell-depleted T cells, or PBMCs; the material itself was cDNA or gDNA.

Original data processing: From reference gene primer amplification, estimates of nucleated cell counts were derived. Here immunoSEQ multiplex PCR was the method, and the copy in TCRdb shows in-frame clones only, minus some. The V and J calls and clone size come from that table; D and trimming were worked out from the DNA. The table lists roughly 150,000 clones, about 83% of them singletons. The sequenced material came from peripheral blood. The origin of this receptor is a man aged 65 to 79 who had recovered from COVID-19.

The CDR3 here is CASSQDFSGPQPQHF. The CDR3 nucleotides are TGTGCCAGCAGCCAGGACTTCTCGGGCCCTCAGCCCCAGCATTTT. The genes are TRBV2 and TRBJ1-5; the D is unclear. Trimming shortened V by 6 bases and J by 6 bases, and 18 bases separated the two germline ends. Per germline, CDR1 SNHLY and CDR2 FYNNEI. This CDR3 spans 15 amino acids.